These 29 T cell receptor beta chains share one sample of origin, sequenced in a study of T-cell memory formation after mild COVID-19. TCRdb fed the 5' RACE reads into MiXCR, producing one record per CDR3 protein. This table has fewer than 650,000 distinct CDR3 sequences, 15% to 20% appearing once. The specimen sequenced was PBMCs or a T cell subset sorted from them (not recorded which). These receptors were taken from an adult woman who had mild COVID-19 (a few samples of this study predate the infection). Cell type and time point are not known.

The chain recombines TRBV29-1 with TRBJ2-1, with D perhaps matching TRBD1 or TRBD2 (5 bases each). V was clipped by 1 base and J by 3 bases, with 13 bases between them. The CDR3 is made up of 15 amino acids. CDR1 is SQVTM, CDR2 ANQGSEA, per germline. The CDR3 reads CSVEGRPRGYNEQFF. CDR3 coding DNA: TGCAGCGTTGAAGGTCGACCGAGGGGCTACAATGAGCAGTTCTTC.

CDR3 nucleotide sequence: TGCGCCAGCAGCTTCTTGGGGAACGCCTACAATGAGCAGTTCTTC. It translates to CASSFLGNAYNEQFF. The chain uses TRBV5-1 and TRBJ2-1, with D hard to call. CDR1 and CDR2 (germline): SGHRS, YFSETQ. CDR3 length: 15 residues. Trimming took 2 bases from V and 2 from J, leaving 11 bases between them.

The chain joins TRBV5-1 to TRBJ2-1, with D possibly being TRBD2 (6 bases). Germline loops: CDR1 SGHRS, CDR2 YFSETQ. V lost 3 bases and J lost 3, with 13 bases in between. The CDR3 has 15 amino acids. The CDR3 spells CASSWGLSDYNEQFF. As DNA, the CDR3 is TGCGCCAGCAGCTGGGGACTTTCTGACTACAATGAGCAGTTCTTC. The full variable domain, in which reference TRBV5-1 and TRBJ2-1 provide the parts outside the CDR3, is KAGVTQTPRYLIKTRGQQVTLSCSPISGHRSVSWYQQTPGQGLQFLFEYFSETQRNKGNFPGRFSGRQFSNSRSEMNVSTLELGDSALYLCASSWGLSDYNEQFFGPGTRLTVL.

The chain uses TRBV20-1 and TRBJ2-5; D uncertain. CDR1 DFQATT and CDR2 SNEGSKA come from the germline V gene (reference sequence). V was cut by 0 bases and J by 3 bases, with 11 bases left in between. The CDR3 runs 14 residues. The CDR3: CSARDAGRKETQYF. The CDR3 DNA is TGCAGTGCTAGAGATGCTGGCCGTAAAGAGACCCAGTACTTC.

The chain employs TRBV7-9 and TRBJ1-3; D not certain. The CDR3 totals 13 residues. Trimming pared 5 bases from V and 4 bases from J, leaving 9 bases between. Germline V gene sequence: CDR1 SEHNR, CDR2 FQNEAQ (reference sequence). CDR3 DNA sequence: TGTGCCAGCAGCGAGCTGAGCGGAAACACCATATATTTT. This translates into CASSELSGNTIYF.

This clonotype was found a few times. V gene TRBV4-1 combines with J gene TRBJ1-5; D unclear. This CDR3 contains 19 residues. Germline V CDR1 and CDR2: MGHRA, YSYEKL. V lost 2 bases and J 0 bases, leaving 20 bases between the germline ends. The CDR3 is CASSQTAGGLGGSNQPQHF. The CDR3 DNA sequence: TGCGCCAGCAGCCAAACCGCTGGCGGTCTGGGAGGTAGCAATCAGCCCCAGCATTTT.

This clonotype came up a few times. The CDR3 sequence is CASSPTGDAYEQYF. In DNA, the CDR3 is TGTGCCAGCTCACCGACAGGCGATGCCTACGAGCAGTACTTC. The gene calls are TRBV18 and TRBJ2-7, with a possible D match to TRBD1 (6 bases). Germline values: CDR1 KGHSH, CDR2 LQKENI. This CDR3 contains 14 residues. Trimming shortened V by 3 bases and J by 2 bases, and 11 bases separated the two germline ends.

This clonotype has at least ten counts. The J gene is TRBJ2-3, the V gene TRBV20-1, with D unclear. This CDR3 spans 15 amino acids. Trimming took 3 bases from V and 2 from J, leaving 15 bases between them. The germline CDR1 and CDR2 sequences are DFQATT and SNEGSKA (reference sequence). The CDR3 nucleotides read TGCAGTGCTAGGGACCAGTCGTTACCCACAGATACGCAGTATTTT. Protein: CSARDQSLPTDTQYF.

This chain connects TRBV9 to TRBJ1-2; 9 bases line up with TRBD1. In germline, CDR1 is SGDLS, CDR2 YYNGEE. The CDR3 is 17 amino acids. V was pared by 4 bases and J by 3 bases, with 13 bases of the junction left unmatched. CDR3 coding DNA: TGTGCCAGCAGCTCTACCTTAACCCGGGACAGGGACTATGGCTACACCTTC. The encoded protein is CASSSTLTRDRDYGYTF.

V and J are TRBV12-3 or TRBV12-4 and TRBJ2-4; TRBD1 or TRBD2 may be the D gene (6 bases each). The V end lost 7 bases, the J end lost 0 bases, and 13 bases lay between the germline ends. This CDR3 has 15 amino acids. Written as DNA, the CDR3 is TGTGCCAGCACCTTAGGGGGGCTAGCCAAAAACATTCAGTACTTC. It specifies CASTLGGLAKNIQYF.

In this sample, this clonotype turned up a few times. The V and J genes are TRBV9 and TRBJ2-2; tentatively, D is TRBD1 or TRBD2 (5 bases each). Germline values: CDR1 SGDLS, CDR2 YYNGEE. The CDR3 extends over 17 amino acids. Trimming pared 0 bases from V and 0 bases from J, leaving 12 bases between. The CDR3 nucleotides read TGTGCCAGCAGCGTAGGGGGACGGCAAACGAACACCGGGGAGCTGTTTTTT. Amino acids: CASSVGGRQTNTGELFF.

This clonotype has a handful of counts. The chain employs TRBV10-3 and TRBJ2-7, with a possible D match to TRBD2 (7 bases). Trimming took 8 bases from V and 6 from J, leaving 23 bases between them. Germline CDR1 ENHRY, CDR2 SYGVKD. The CDR3 contains 15 residues. DNA of the CDR3: TGTGCCATCGGGGCCCCGACGGCGGGGGCGGTCGAGCAGTACTTC. Protein sequence: CAIGAPTAGAVEQYF.

This clonotype was recorded a few times. The genes are TRBV2 and TRBJ2-1, with 7 bases lining up with TRBD2. Germline-derived CDR1 and CDR2 are SNHLY and FYNNEI. This CDR3 is built from 12 residues. Losses at the gene ends were 6 bases for V and 10 bases for J; bases not matched to a gene: 6. CDR3 sequence: CASSTLSGEQFF. CDR3 nucleotides: TGTGCCAGCAGCACCCTTAGCGGGGAGCAGTTCTTC.

The CDR3 DNA is TGTGCCAGCAGCCAAGACGCGTTGAACACTGAAGCTTTCTTT. Translated: CASSQDALNTEAFF. V is TRBV4-2 and J is TRBJ1-1; no reliable D call. Germline V CDR1 and CDR2: LGHNA, YNFKEQ. This CDR3 spans 14 amino acids. V dropped 0 bases and J dropped 0 bases, with 5 bases sitting between them.

The genes are TRBV12-3 or TRBV12-4 and TRBJ2-3, with 8 bases lining up with TRBD2. The CDR3 contains 15 residues. V trimming: 6 bases; J trimming: 0 bases; junction bases outside the gene matches: 5. In DNA, the CDR3 is TGTGCCAGCAGGCTTAGCGGGACTAGCACAGATACGCAGTATTTT. Amino acid sequence: CASRLSGTSTDTQYF.

The CDR3 DNA sequence: TGTGCCAGCAGACGGGACACTACAGGTCCTAGACAGCCCCAGCATTTT. The encoded protein is CASRRDTTGPRQPQHF. This chain uses TRBV2 with TRBJ1-5, with a weak D call TRBD1 (6 bases). The CDR3 runs 16 residues. Germline V gene sequence: CDR1 SNHLY, CDR2 FYNNEI. V was pared by 6 bases and J by 7 bases, with 22 bases between.

This clonotype was counted a few times. The CDR3 region is CSAAIDRGSGELFF. CDR3 bases: TGCAGCGCGGCGATCGACAGGGGCTCCGGGGAGCTGTTTTTT. V gene TRBV29-1 combines with J gene TRBJ2-2, with 8 bases fitting TRBD1. V lost 7 bases and J lost 6; bases outside the gene matches: 10. Germline V gene lookup returns CDR1 SQVTM and CDR2 ANQGSEA. The CDR3 has 14 residues.

J is TRBJ1-2 and V is TRBV2; D may be TRBD1 (6 bases). This CDR3 has 13 amino acids. Germline CDR1 is SNHLY and CDR2 is FYNNEI. Trimming removed 2 bases at V and 8 bases at J, with 12 bases between. The CDR3 sequence: CASSELGAWGYTF. The DNA for the CDR3 is TGTGCCAGCAGTGAACTGGGGGCATGGGGCTACACCTTC.

The V gene is TRBV20-1, the J gene TRBJ1-2, with TRBD1 matching 8 bases. The length of the CDR3 is 17 residues. Germline V gives CDR1 DFQATT, CDR2 SNEGSKA (reference sequence). The V and J ends lost 2 bases and 1 base, in that order; junction bases with no gene match: 12. CDR3 in amino acids: CSARIGVQGAFNYGYTF. CDR3 DNA: TGCAGTGCTAGAATAGGTGTGCAGGGGGCATTTAACTATGGCTACACCTTC.

In its sample, this clonotype was seen a few times. V gene TRBV20-1 combines with J gene TRBJ2-7; TRBD2 aligns across 9 bases. The CDR3 spans 14 residues. The V gene end was trimmed by 0 bases and the J gene end by 5 bases; junction bases not matched to a gene: 5. The germline gives CDR1 DFQATT, CDR2 SNEGSKA (reference sequence). DNA of the CDR3: TGCAGTGCTAGAGATTGGCGGGAGGGGGACGAGCAGTACTTC. It encodes CSARDWREGDEQYF.

This clonotype was found a few times. V is TRBV2 and J is TRBJ2-7; D remains ambiguous. Trimming removed 7 bases from V and 1 base from J, with 14 bases in between. The CDR3 is 14 residues long. Germline loops: CDR1 SNHLY, CDR2 FYNNEI. In DNA form, the CDR3 reads TGTGCCAGCACTAACGGTCGGCAGTCCTACGAGCAGTACTTC. Translating it yields CASTNGRQSYEQYF. The full variable domain, rest sourced from reference TRBV2 and TRBJ2-7, is EPEVTQTPSHQVTQMGQEVILRCVPISNHLYFYWYRQILGQKVEFLVSFYNNEISEKSEIFDDQFSVERPDGSNFTLKIRSTKLEDSAMYFCASTNGRQSYEQYFGPGTRLTVT.

The J gene is TRBJ2-7, the V gene TRBV7-9; D gene unclear. This CDR3 spans 14 amino acids. In germline, CDR1 is SEHNR, CDR2 FQNEAQ (reference sequence). Deletions cut 5 bases from V and 2 bases from J, with 13 bases between. Written as DNA, the CDR3 is TGTGCCAGCAGCCGAGACACGGAGCCCTACGAGCAGTACTTC. This sequence encodes CASSRDTEPYEQYF.

The chain has TRBV6-1 and TRBJ2-7; 7 positions agree with TRBD2. With V trimmed by 4 bases and J by 5 bases, 11 bases remained unmatched. Germline loops: CDR1 MNHNS, CDR2 SASEGT. The CDR3 length is 15 residues. The CDR3 sequence: CASSVGGFMGNEQYF. For the CDR3, the DNA is TGTGCCAGCAGTGTGGGAGGGTTTATGGGCAACGAGCAGTACTTC.

The chain combines TRBV9 with TRBJ2-5, with D tentatively TRBD1 (6 bases). The CDR3 contains 16 residues. Germline values: CDR1 SGDLS, CDR2 YYNGEE. The V and J ends lost 0 bases and 0 bases respectively, with 12 bases between them. DNA for the CDR3: TGTGCCAGCAGCGTAGAAGGACAGACGTACCAAGAGACCCAGTACTTC. Translation gives CASSVEGQTYQETQYF.

In nucleotides, the CDR3 is TGTGCCAGCTCAGCCCTCGGAACAGGGGGCCAAGAGACCCAGTACTTC. Protein product: CASSALGTGGQETQYF. This rearrangement joins TRBV18 to TRBJ2-5, with 8 bases that match TRBD1. J gave up 1 base and V 5 bases, and 9 bases lay outside the gene matches. Germline values: CDR1 KGHSH, CDR2 LQKENI. This CDR3 is built from 16 residues.

This clonotype occurred a few times. The chain recombines TRBV20-1 with TRBJ2-2; TRBD2 matches 7 bases. The CDR3 length is 14 residues. Germline V gives CDR1 DFQATT, CDR2 SNEGSKA (reference sequence). V lost 6 bases, J lost 4 bases, and 8 bases stayed unmatched. CDR3 region: CSAASSGSTGELFF. The CDR3 DNA follows: TGCAGTGCCGCCTCTAGCGGCTCCACCGGGGAGCTGTTTTTT.

The gene calls are TRBV27 and TRBJ2-3; 11 positions agree with TRBD2. This CDR3 has 15 residues. J gave up 5 bases and V 4 bases, and 5 bases lay outside the gene matches. Germline loops: CDR1 MNHEY, CDR2 SMNVEV (reference sequence). CDR3 residues: CASSSPGLAVDTQYF. The CDR3 DNA follows: TGTGCCAGCAGTTCCCCGGGACTAGCGGTAGATACGCAGTATTTT.

This clonotype appeared a few times. V usage is TRBV7-6 and J usage is TRBJ2-2, with 7 bases aligning to TRBD1. The junction had 10 bases not matched to a gene; V was cut back by 4 bases and J by 5 bases. This CDR3 is 16 amino acids long. The germline gives CDR1 SGHVS, CDR2 FNYEAQ. The chain's CDR3 is CASSSPRDRVTGELFF. Here the CDR3 DNA reads TGTGCCAGCAGCTCGCCCCGAGACAGGGTAACCGGGGAGCTGTTTTTT.

This clonotype has just a few counts. The chain employs TRBV20-1 and TRBJ1-5; no clear D. V was trimmed by 0 bases and J by 1 base, leaving 7 bases between them. The germline gives CDR1 DFQATT, CDR2 SNEGSKA (reference sequence). This CDR3 spans 14 amino acids. The CDR3 protein is CSARDQESNQPQHF. The CDR3 nucleotides are TGCAGTGCTAGAGATCAGGAGAGCAATCAGCCCCAGCATTTT.